This TCR beta chain is from a study of control samples from healthy donors and cancer patients. The CDR3 is made up of 13 amino acids. V was pared by 4 bases and J by 3 bases, with 8 bases between. The table came from immunoSEQ multiplex PCR; TCRdb's copy has only in-frame clones and leaves some out. The table lists about 150,000 clones, roughly 92% of them singletons, with around 2.5% in the top ten. The sequenced material came from blood. This receptor was obtained from a man in his fifties or sixties in good health. V is TRBV12-3 or TRBV12-4 and J is TRBJ2-3; D not certain. CDR3 coding DNA: TGTGCCAGCAGTTATTCAAGGACAGATACGCAGTATTTT. Protein: CASSYSRTDTQYF.